The subject of this entry is one T cell receptor beta chain. The CDR3 consists of 13 residues. Per the germline V gene, CDR1 is MNHEY and CDR2 is SMNVEV (reference sequence). The V end lost 3 bases, the J end lost 4 bases, and 9 bases lay between the germline ends. The data were obtained in a study of T cells and Merkel cell carcinoma outcomes. Data came from immunoSEQ multiplex PCR; TCRdb stores just in-frame clones and leaves some out. This table holds some 19,000 clones, around 79% found once. This TCR was recovered from a human donor with Merkel cell carcinoma. The material sequenced was tumor tissue from Merkel cell carcinoma. This chain links TRBV27 with TRBJ1-2; D is unresolved. Written as DNA, the CDR3 is TGTGCCAGCAGTTTCGGGGAGGGCTATGGCTACACCTTC. Translated, it gives CASSFGEGYGYTF.